This entry is about one T cell receptor beta chain. It has no known antigen specificity. No base quality information exists; no much larger clone differs at one position. The sample belongs to a study of T cell responses to AZD1222 COVID-19 vaccine (dated by TCRdb to the early 2020s). Study-level background: AZD1222 recipients given second doses at about 4 weeks or at about 12 weeks were pooled, since spike-specific TCR depth and breadth were not found to differ between the two schedules. TCR sequencing covered some 240 trial participants: about 210 given two doses of AZD1222 and 26 given two doses of MenACWY control vaccine. Trial participants were enrolled by age into subgroups of 18-55, 56-69 and 70-plus years, and about 150, 27 and 61 TCR-sequenced participants, respectively, were included in these subgroups.

What the work shows at the level of the full study, not this receptor alone: After two AZD1222 doses, spike-specific TCR breadth and depth were significantly higher than at day 0 and than in MenACWY recipients. Because no day 14 peak-response samples were available, the repertoires could be characterized only after the peak T cell response. The vaccine-associated CD4 TCRs covered the entire spike protein, and the dominant responses fell in regions 160-218 and 743-854. The 56-69-year group was small, and its depth increase did not reach significance, likely because of low power. Participants were mostly white British, with more females than males. The authors suggested clonal diversity may have been underestimated. Reportedly, almost half of the unique spike-specific TCRs recognized epitopes lying outside the regions that are mutated in the B.1.351 and B.1.1.7 variants. Only five or six AZD1222 recipients were SARS-CoV-2 seropositive at baseline, limiting conclusions about previously exposed vaccinees.

What the time point label conveys for this sample: baseline before first vaccination. Vaccinee samples came from UK trials COV001 and COV002, including a single-blind randomized controlled phase 2/3 trial of AZD1222 (ChAdOx1 nCoV-19) in healthy adults. Trial participant PBMC samples were collected at day 0 and day 28 after the second dose for TCRbeta chain sequencing. The CDR3 regions of human TCRbeta chains were analyzed by immunosequencing. Per the original workflow: Repertoire TCRs were matched against a reference library of SARS-CoV-2-specific TCRs generated with the MIRA antigen-specificity platform. Breadth was defined as the fraction of unique TCRs that were SARS-CoV-2-associated, and depth was defined as the fraction of total T cells that were SARS-CoV-2-associated. Each spike-specific TCR was assigned to its reactive spike region and to a CD4 or CD8 class using the MIRA data. Log10-transformed breadth and depth values were compared by one-way ANOVA with Sidak's multiple comparisons tests. This is the immuneACCESS table as TCRdb keeps it, with only in-frame sequences that have V and J called. A part of the clones is gone; compared with another copy, unresolved V genes explain less than half, and the rest is unexplained. The V and J calls and clone size are taken from that table; D and trimming were inferred from the DNA. A total of approximately 82,000 clones appear in this sample, roughly nine tenths of them only once. The ten largest clonotypes hold roughly 5.6% of the sample.

CDR1 is given as MDHEN and CDR2 as SYDVKM, both from the germline V gene. The CDR3 has 16 amino acids, counting the end cysteine and phenylalanine. Kept here is only the CDR3 DNA, which spans 48 bases and is read in frame from base 1. The junction carries 19 bases between V and J, which are trimmed by 5 bases and 5 bases respectively. This TCR was sampled from an adult in good health. The sequencing here drew on peripheral blood, taken on day 0 of AZD1222 vaccination. This chain is built from TRBV28 and TRBJ1-5, with the D gene uncertain. The DNA sequence is as follows: TGTGCCAGCAGTCGCCTGACGGGTGGGCGTGATCAGCCCCAGCATTTT. It translates to CASSRLTGGRDQPQHF.